This T cell receptor beta chain was sequenced in a study of blood T cell repertoires in COVID-19. The protocol was immunoSEQ multiplex PCR, while the TCRdb copy is restricted to in-frame clones and leaves out a portion. The table shows 400,000 or so clones, with roughly nine tenths occurring only once. This clonotype originated in a man aged 30-40 years who had recovered from COVID-19. Sequenced material: PBMCs or T cells enriched from blood (not recorded which).

CDR3 region: CATSDSSDRHPNYGYTF. As DNA, the CDR3 is TGTGCCACCAGTGATTCGAGCGACAGACACCCTAACTATGGCTACACCTTC. V gene TRBV24-1 combines with J gene TRBJ1-2; TRBD1 might be the D (5 bases). CDR1 and CDR2 (germline): KGHDR, SFDVKD. The CDR3 is 17 residues long. V lost 2 bases and J lost 0, with 15 bases in between.